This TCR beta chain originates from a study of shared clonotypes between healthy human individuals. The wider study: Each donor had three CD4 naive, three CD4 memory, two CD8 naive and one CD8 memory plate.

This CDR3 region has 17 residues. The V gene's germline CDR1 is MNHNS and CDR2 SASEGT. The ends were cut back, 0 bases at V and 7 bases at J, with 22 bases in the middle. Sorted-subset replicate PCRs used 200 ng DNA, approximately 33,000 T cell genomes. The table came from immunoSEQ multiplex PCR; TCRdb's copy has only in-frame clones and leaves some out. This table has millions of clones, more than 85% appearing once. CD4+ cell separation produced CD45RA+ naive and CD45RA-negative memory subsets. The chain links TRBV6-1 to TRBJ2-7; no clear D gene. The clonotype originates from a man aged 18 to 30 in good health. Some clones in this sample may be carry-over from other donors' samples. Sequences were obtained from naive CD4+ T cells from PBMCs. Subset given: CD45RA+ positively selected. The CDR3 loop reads CASSEAVFRQILREQYF. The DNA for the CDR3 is TGTGCCAGCAGTGAAGCTGTTTTTAGGCAGATCCTTCGGGAGCAGTACTTC.